These 10 T cell receptor beta chains came from one sample sequenced in a study of blood T cell repertoires in COVID-19. Assay: immunoSEQ multiplex PCR; the TCRdb copy retains only in-frame clones and omits some. Of roughly 200,000 clones in the sample, roughly 90% were seen once. The specimen was peripheral blood. The receptors stem from a man aged 35 to 55 with acute or convalescent COVID-19.

This chain uses TRBV30 with TRBJ2-1; D is perhaps TRBD2 (5 bases). CDR3 size: 16 residues. The V gene lost 0 bases and the J gene lost 0 bases, with 12 bases spanning the gap. The germline gives CDR1 GTSNPN, CDR2 SVGIG (reference sequence). CDR3 coding DNA: TGTGCCTGGAGTGTTCGGCTAGCCCTCTCCTACAATGAGCAGTTCTTC. This encodes CAWSVRLALSYNEQFF.

The V gene is TRBV28, the J gene TRBJ1-1; D is possibly TRBD1 (6 bases). Trimming cost V 6 bases and J 1 base, with 12 bases left between them. Germline-derived CDR1 and CDR2 are MDHEN and SYDVKM. The CDR3 is 14 amino acids. The CDR3 loop is CASRQGGKNTEAFF. CDR3 nucleotides: TGTGCCAGCAGACAAGGGGGAAAGAACACTGAAGCTTTCTTT.

The chain is built from TRBV24-1 and TRBJ2-3; D is undetermined. V gave up 9 bases and J gave up 1 base, with 10 bases separating them. The CDR3 has 13 amino acids. CDR1 KGHDR and CDR2 SFDVKD come from the germline V gene. Here the CDR3 DNA reads TGTGCCACCCCTAGATCAGGCACAGATACGCAGTATTTT. It codes for CATPRSGTDTQYF.

The V call is TRBV30, the J call TRBJ1-2; 7 bases align to TRBD1. The CDR3 totals 13 residues. J gave up 9 bases and V 4 bases, and 11 bases lay outside the gene matches. Germline CDR1 reads GTSNPN; CDR2 reads SVGIG (reference sequence). The CDR3 protein is CAWTPPIRGSYTF. DNA of the CDR3: TGTGCCTGGACCCCACCTATCAGGGGGAGCTACACCTTC. The full variable domain, with the rest looked up from reference TRBV30 and TRBJ1-2, is SQTIHQWPATLVQPVGSPLSLECTVEGTSNPNLYWYRQAAGRGLQLLFYSVGIGQISSEVPQNLSASRPQDRQFILSSKKLLLSDSGFYLCAWTPPIRGSYTFGSGTRLTVV.

The V and J genes are TRBV5-5 and TRBJ1-3; weak D call: TRBD1 (6 bases). The CDR3 has 16 amino acids. CDR1 and CDR2 from the germline V gene are SGHKS and YYEKEE (reference sequence). Trimming stripped 4 bases from V and 2 bases from J, with 16 bases between. In nucleotides, the CDR3 is TGTGCCAGCAGCCGCCCTTTGACAGGCCCTGGAAACACCATATATTTT. Residues: CASSRPLTGPGNTIYF.

This clone has a single count. J is TRBJ2-2 and V is TRBV2; the match to TRBD1 covers 12 bases. CDR1 SNHLY and CDR2 FYNNEI come from the germline V gene. Trimming cost V 6 bases and J 0 bases; bases outside gene matches: 5. This CDR3 comprises 17 residues. In nucleotides, the CDR3 is TGTGCCAGCAGGGGGGACAGGGGGCGATCGAACACCGGGGAGCTGTTTTTT. Amino acids: CASRGDRGRSNTGELFF.

V and J are TRBV30 and TRBJ1-2; weak D call: TRBD1 (6 bases). This CDR3 is built from 15 residues. Trimming left V 2 bases short and J 6 bases short, with 19 bases between. CDR1 is GTSNPN, CDR2 SVGIG, per germline (reference sequence). The CDR3 is CAWSRTGLQGNGYTF. CDR3 DNA sequence: TGTGCCTGGAGTAGGACCGGGCTCCAGGGGAATGGCTACACCTTC.

V is TRBV6-5 and J is TRBJ1-1; D gene unclear. The V end lost 0 bases, the J end lost 0 bases, and 11 bases lay between the germline ends. The germline CDR1 and CDR2 sequences are MNHEY and SVGAGI. The CDR3 covers 16 residues. For the CDR3, the DNA is TGTGCCAGCAGTTACTCGTTTCGAGGATTGAACACTGAAGCTTTCTTT. This codes for CASSYSFRGLNTEAFF.

This clone occurred once. The rearrangement uses TRBV4-3 and TRBJ2-1, with 8 bases aligning to TRBD1. Trimming took 5 bases from V and 4 from J; bases not matched to a gene: 13. CDR3 length: 17 amino acids. Per the germline V gene, CDR1 is LGHNA and CDR2 is YSLEER. CDR3 sequence: CASSDTRRDRLYNEQFF. The CDR3 nucleotides are TGCGCCAGCAGCGACACAAGGAGGGACAGGCTATACAATGAGCAGTTCTTC.

The chain employs TRBV11-2 and TRBJ2-7; D not certain. The V and J ends lost 0 bases and 2 bases respectively, with 11 bases between them. This CDR3 is 15 amino acids long. Germline values: CDR1 SGHAT, CDR2 FQNNGV. The chain's CDR3 is CASSLEGKSPYEQYF. Written as DNA, the CDR3 is TGTGCCAGCAGCTTAGAGGGCAAATCCCCCTACGAGCAGTACTTC.